This section outlines one TCR beta chain sequence together with its context. What it binds is unknown. The CDR3 consists of 15 residues. V lost 1 base, J lost 1 base, and 9 bases lay in between. Germline-derived CDR1 and CDR2 are SGHNT and YYREEE (reference sequence). PCR involved 60 Vbeta and 13 Jbeta primers. Data came from immunoSEQ multiplex PCR; TCRdb stores just in-frame clones and leaves some out. The sample has roughly 190,000 clones, over 75% seen once; the top ten hold more than 1.5%. The entry originates in a study of cytomegalovirus exposure and HLA in healthy donors. Notes on the study in general: The productive fraction for most TCR beta V segments was about 87% or about 30% in an earlier analysis.

The clonotype was recovered from a man aged 18-30 years in good health and CMV-seronegative. The sample was PBMCs. The chain uses TRBV5-4 and TRBJ2-1; D gene unclear. In DNA, the CDR3 is TGTGCCAGCAGCTTGTGGGCTGGGTCCTACAATGAGCAGTTCTTC. Translation: CASSLWAGSYNEQFF.